A selection of T cell receptor beta chains follows, all from one sample in a study of T cell repertoires in cytomegalovirus infection. TCRdb ran MiXCR on the reads and lists one entry per CDR3 protein. The sample includes hundreds of thousands of distinct CDR3 sequences, roughly a third of them seen just once. Antigens for these TCRs are unknown. This material consisted of cultured PBMCs, taken from culture after CMV antigen stimulation. These receptors were obtained from a human donor in good health (CMV status not recorded). Some clones in this sample may be carry-over from other donors' samples. Each CDR3 is given with its conserved first and last residue. Each record gives: V gene, D gene, J gene, CDR3 protein. The D gene is left open where the match is weak.

TRBV7-2	-	TRBJ2-1	CASSYRDKFSYNEQFF
TRBV5-4	TRBD2	TRBJ2-4	CASSPGLAGTDIQYF
TRBV20-1	-	TRBJ2-7	CSVRGRAVEQYF
TRBV18	TRBD1	TRBJ1-2	CASSPPMSGGADGYTF
TRBV2	-	TRBJ2-2	CASRPLDVTANTGELFF
TRBV12-5	-	TRBJ1-2	CARVGGYTF
TRBV15	TRBD1	TRBJ1-5	CATSLDRGNQPQHF
TRBV6-5	TRBD2	TRBJ2-1	CASSPQGLALGQFF
TRBV6-1	-	TRBJ1-1	CASREWGQEAFF
TRBV29-1	TRBD1	TRBJ1-1	CSGINRGGNTEAFF
TRBV5-6	TRBD2	TRBJ2-1	CASRIFVTSGYNEQFF
TRBV20-1	-	TRBJ2-3	CSASSGPHGADTQYF